This T cell receptor beta chain came from a study of molecular identifiers for immune sequencing clone quantification. Overall study context: In replicates, RNA from about 20,000 or 100,000 naive CD8 cells was split five ways, four sequenced. Regarding the study as a whole: In naive cells, under 1% of molecules belonged to clones above 20 RNA copies, against over 98% in effector cells.

A word on this clonotype: No antigen is known for it. At one end the junction does not follow the germline gene, possibly because of a read error.

Naive CD8 T cells were FACS-sorted by CD8+CD4-CCR7+CD45RA+ markers. The CDR3 is made up of 16 amino acids. CDR1 and CDR2 (germline): SEHNR, FQNEAQ (reference sequence). Listed TCR primers, together with previously described methods, were used for the bulk TCR libraries. Using its own MiXCR run on the PCR reads, TCRdb lists one record per CDR3 protein. Of roughly 100,000 distinct CDR3 sequences listed, less than 35% are singletons. The receptor's source is a human donor in good health. Some libraries in this study had Jurkat cell RNA spiked in. Sequencing used naive CD8+ T cells from blood, with Jurkat cell RNA spiked in. This sample's subset: FACS-sorted CD8+CD4-CCR7+CD45RA+ naive T cells. The chain combines TRBV7-9 with TRBJ2-3; possibly TRBD2 for D (7 bases). The CDR3 nucleotides read TGTGTCAGCAGCTGGCTACAGGGAGGGAGGGCAGATACGCAGTATTTT. Translation: CVSSWLQGGRADTQYF. The full variable domain, its missing parts supplied by reference TRBV7-9 and TRBJ2-3, is DTGVSQNPRHKITKRGQNVTFRCDPISEHNRLYWYRQTLGQGPEFLTYFQNEAQLEKSRLLSDRFSAERPKGSFSTLEIQRTEQGDSAMYLCVSSWLQGGRADTQYFGPGTRLTVL.